This T cell receptor beta chain stems from a study of beta chain features in type 1 diabetes (dated by TCRdb to 2016 to 2018). About the full investigation: Patients and healthy donors did not differ in mean age, gender distribution, total cell number or subset yield. Regulatory and stem cell-like memory subsets were obtained from only 8 patients and roughly 8 healthy donors, while naive and central memory subsets were obtained from all 30 or so donors. A total of around 110,000,000 sorted cells were examined across all samples, and RNA yield correlated strongly with the number of cells per subset. In the study, recently diagnosed type 1 diabetes patients and matched healthy donors were compared on the TCRB repertoires of their sorted circulating CD4+ T cell subsets.

Study-wide conclusions, independent of this receptor: A moderate but significant shortening of TCRB CDR3 length was observed in type 1 diabetes patients in all four CD4+ subsets. Naive, central memory and regulatory TCRB repertoires appeared to be more similar among patients than among healthy donors. Because cDNA rather than genomic DNA was sequenced, highly expressing activated cells could have been over-represented, although no difference in activation and CD3 levels was found between groups. PCR might favor shorter templates, but patient and control samples were amplified and corrected together, so any skew would affect both groups equally. Patients with type 1 diabetes made fewer insertions and deleted more nucleotides at VDJ recombination sites, implying thymic rearrangement abnormalities. Because the HLA sub-analyses included only small numbers of individuals, any influence of HLA type on TCRB rearrangement was left unresolved.

The CDR3, cysteine through phenylalanine, is 13 amino acids long. Only the CDR3 part of the read is kept: 39 bases, read in frame from the first base. V and J lose 6 bases and 3 bases, and a span of 9 bases separates them. Reading the germline V gene (reference sequence) gives CDR1 SEHNR and CDR2 FQNEAQ. For this clone: No cognate antigen has been identified for it. No base quality information exists; no much larger clone differs at one position.

From each donor, a single peripheral blood sample of around 120 mL on average was drawn into heparinised tubes. A BD FACSAria II and a panel including CD45RO, CCR7, CD25, CD127, CD95 and CD27 were used to sort naive, central memory, regulatory and stem cell-like memory CD4+ T cells. Every sorted population had a purity above 98%. PBMCs were isolated right away by Lymphoprep density gradient centrifugation and were stained directly, without culture. To minimize batch effects, samples were stained and sorted in pairs, one healthy donor with one patient per experiment. The entire isolated RNA was reverse transcribed using the High Capacity cDNA Reverse Transcription Kit, and thus expressed TCRB transcripts were sequenced. Naive, central memory and regulatory T cell samples underwent deep immunoSEQ sequencing, averaging about 3.57 million total reads per sample. After sorted cells were lysed in RLT buffer, RNA was extracted with DNase-treated RNeasy Micro or Mini kits, with the choice depending on cell number. To prevent cross-contamination, every cell subset was processed on its own, while patient and healthy donor samples were processed together. The immunoSEQ multiplex PCR was used to amplify TCRB sequences from cDNA, yielding 87-bp fragments that span the CDR3 region. Sequencing of the amplicons was done on the Illumina HiSeq platform. Processing in the source paper ran as follows. PCR bias was computationally corrected using synthetic template baselines, reads within Hamming distance 2 were collapsed, and singletons that could not be merged were discarded. Reads were aligned against IMGT to assign V, D and J genes, CDR3 length and insertions or deletions at six rearrangement sites. Within each subset, clonotype counts were normalized to sorted cell number, after which true diversity and Gini coefficients were computed with the tcR R package. The overlap coefficient, calculated on TCRB nucleotide sequences, was used to quantify repertoire sharing. Out-of-frame TCRB sequences from naive cells were analyzed to stand in for the pre-selection repertoire. This is the immuneACCESS table as TCRdb keeps it, with only in-frame sequences that have V and J called. A part of the clones is gone; compared with another copy, unresolved V genes explain less than half, and the rest is unexplained. V and J calls plus clone size are reproduced from that table; the DNA served to infer D and trimming. The sample contains 900,000 or so clones, around a sixth of them found a single time. The top ten hold 0.023% of the sample.

The rearrangement combines TRBV7-9 with TRBJ2-4; tentative D gene TRBD1, with 5 bases matching. Material for sequencing was naive CD4+ T cells from blood. The cell subset or site tag for this specimen amounts to: true naive CD4+ T cells. This TCR was recovered from a woman under 30 in good health. The CDR3 sequence is CASRGQDKNIQYF. Here is the DNA: TGTGCCAGCAGGGGGCAGGACAAAAACATTCAGTACTTC.